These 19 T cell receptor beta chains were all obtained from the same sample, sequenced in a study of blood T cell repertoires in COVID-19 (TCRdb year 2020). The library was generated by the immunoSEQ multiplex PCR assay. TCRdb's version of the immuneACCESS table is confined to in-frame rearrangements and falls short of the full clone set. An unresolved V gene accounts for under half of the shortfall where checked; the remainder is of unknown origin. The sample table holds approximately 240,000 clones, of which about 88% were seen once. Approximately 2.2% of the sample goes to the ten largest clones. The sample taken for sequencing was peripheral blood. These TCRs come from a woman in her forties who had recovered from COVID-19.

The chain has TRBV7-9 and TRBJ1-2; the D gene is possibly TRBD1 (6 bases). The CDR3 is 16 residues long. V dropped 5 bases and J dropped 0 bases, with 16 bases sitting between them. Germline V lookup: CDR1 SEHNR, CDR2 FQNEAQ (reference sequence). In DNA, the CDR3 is TGTGCCAGCAGCCTAACATACGAGGGGGCTAACTATGGCTACACCTTC. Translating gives CASSLTYEGANYGYTF.

CDR3 DNA sequence: TGTGCCTGGAGTGTACGTGCGGGGGGGCTAAATGAGCAGTTCTTC. It specifies CAWSVRAGGLNEQFF. The chain employs TRBV30 and TRBJ2-1, with 9 bases lining up with TRBD2. The CDR3 runs 15 residues. Trimming removed 0 bases from V and 7 bases from J; junction bases left unmatched: 7. CDR1 GTSNPN and CDR2 SVGIG come from the germline V gene (reference sequence).

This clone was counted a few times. The CDR3 is CASSTRGNNQPQHF. CDR3 DNA sequence: TGTGCCAGCAGCACGAGGGGGAACAATCAGCCCCAGCATTTT. The chain is built from TRBV5-4 and TRBJ1-5; tentative D call: TRBD1 (6 bases). Trimming took off 4 bases at V and 3 bases at J, with 11 bases between the two ends. Looked up from germline, CDR1 is SGHNT and CDR2 is YYREEE (reference sequence). This CDR3 contains 14 residues. The complete variable domain, with remaining parts taken from reference TRBV5-4 and TRBJ1-5, reads ETGVTQSPTHLIKTRGQQVTLRCSSQSGHNTVSWYQQALGQGPQFIFQYYREEENGRGNFPPRFSGLQFPNYSSELNVNALELDDSALYLCASSTRGNNQPQHFGDGTRLSIL.

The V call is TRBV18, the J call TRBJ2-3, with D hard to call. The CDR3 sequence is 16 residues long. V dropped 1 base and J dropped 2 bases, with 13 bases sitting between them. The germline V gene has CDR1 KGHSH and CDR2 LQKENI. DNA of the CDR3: TGTGCCAGCTCACCACTTCCGCAGCGAGCCACAGATACGCAGTATTTT. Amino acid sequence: CASSPLPQRATDTQYF.

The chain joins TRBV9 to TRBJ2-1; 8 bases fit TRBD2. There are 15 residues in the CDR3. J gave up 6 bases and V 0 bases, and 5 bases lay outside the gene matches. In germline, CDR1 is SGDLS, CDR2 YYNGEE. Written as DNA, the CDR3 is TGTGCCAGCAGCGTAGCGGGAGGGTTGAGCAATGAGCAGTTCTTC. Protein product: CASSVAGGLSNEQFF.

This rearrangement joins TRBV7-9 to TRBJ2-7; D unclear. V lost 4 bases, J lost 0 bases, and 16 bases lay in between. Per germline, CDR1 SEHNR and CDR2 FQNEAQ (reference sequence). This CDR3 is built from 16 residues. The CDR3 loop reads CASSSQSGSNSYEQYF. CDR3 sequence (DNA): TGTGCCAGCAGCTCCCAGTCCGGGTCCAACTCCTACGAGCAGTACTTC.

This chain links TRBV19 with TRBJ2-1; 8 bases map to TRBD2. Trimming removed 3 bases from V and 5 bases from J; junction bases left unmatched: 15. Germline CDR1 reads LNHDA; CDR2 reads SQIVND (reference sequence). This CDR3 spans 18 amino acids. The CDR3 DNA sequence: TGTGCCAGTAGTATTTCAGCGGGAGCGGCCCTTCGTCACAATGAGCAGTTCTTC. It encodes CASSISAGAALRHNEQFF.

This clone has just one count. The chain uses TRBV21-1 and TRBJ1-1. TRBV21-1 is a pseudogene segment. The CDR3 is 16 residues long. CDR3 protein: CASSMPESLRNTEAFF. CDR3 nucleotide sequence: TGTGCCAGCAGCATGCCTGAGTCACTGAGGAACACTGAAGCTTTCTTT.

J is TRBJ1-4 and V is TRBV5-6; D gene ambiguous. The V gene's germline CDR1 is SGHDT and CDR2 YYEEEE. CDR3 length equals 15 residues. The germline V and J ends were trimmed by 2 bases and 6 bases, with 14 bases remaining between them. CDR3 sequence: CASSLFSTADEKLFF. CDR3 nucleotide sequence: TGTGCCAGCAGCTTATTCAGTACGGCGGATGAAAAACTGTTTTTT.

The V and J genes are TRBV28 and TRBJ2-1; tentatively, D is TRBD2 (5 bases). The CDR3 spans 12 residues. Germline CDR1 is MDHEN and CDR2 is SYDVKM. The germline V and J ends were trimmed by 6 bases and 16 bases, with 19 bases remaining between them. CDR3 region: CASSQSHPRAFF. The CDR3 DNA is TGTGCCAGCAGCCAGTCCCACCCGAGGGCTTTCTTC.

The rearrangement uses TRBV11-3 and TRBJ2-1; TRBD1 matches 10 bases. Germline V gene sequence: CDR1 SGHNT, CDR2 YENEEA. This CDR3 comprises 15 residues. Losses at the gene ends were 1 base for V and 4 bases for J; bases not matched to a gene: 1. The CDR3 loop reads CASSLGTGGYNEQFF. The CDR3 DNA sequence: TGTGCCAGCAGCTTAGGGACAGGGGGATACAATGAGCAGTTCTTC.

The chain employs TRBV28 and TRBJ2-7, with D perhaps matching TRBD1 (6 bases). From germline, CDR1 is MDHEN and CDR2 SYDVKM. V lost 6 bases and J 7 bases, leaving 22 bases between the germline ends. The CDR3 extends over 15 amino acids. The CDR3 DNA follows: TGTGCCAGCAGCCCTTCAGGGGCCCCCTGGGGAGAGCAGTACTTC. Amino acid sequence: CASSPSGAPWGEQYF.

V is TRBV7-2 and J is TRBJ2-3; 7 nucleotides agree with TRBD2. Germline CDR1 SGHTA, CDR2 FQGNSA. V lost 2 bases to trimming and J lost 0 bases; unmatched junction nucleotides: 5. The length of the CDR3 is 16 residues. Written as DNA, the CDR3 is TGTGCCAGCAGCTTACGTCCGGGGGGAAGCACAGATACGCAGTATTTT. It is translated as CASSLRPGGSTDTQYF.

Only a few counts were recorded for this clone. DNA of the CDR3: TGTGCCAGCAGTTTGGGCCGTAGTGCCGGGGAGCTGTTTTTT. It translates to CASSLGRSAGELFF. The rearrangement joins TRBV7-2 to TRBJ2-2, with D uncertain. The CDR3 is 14 amino acids. Germline CDR1 and CDR2: SGHTA and FQGNSA. Trimming left V 6 bases short and J 6 bases short, with 14 bases between. Variable domain in full (rest from reference TRBV7-2 and TRBJ2-2): GAGVSQSPSNKVTEKGKDVELRCDPISGHTALYWYRQSLGQGLEFLIYFQGNSAPDKSGLPSDRFSAERTGGSVSTLTIQRTQQEDSAVYLCASSLGRSAGELFFGEGSRLTVL.

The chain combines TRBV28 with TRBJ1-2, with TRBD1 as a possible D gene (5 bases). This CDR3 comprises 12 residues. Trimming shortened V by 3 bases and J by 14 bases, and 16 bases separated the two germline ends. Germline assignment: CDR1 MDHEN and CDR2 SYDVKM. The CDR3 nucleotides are TGTGCCAGCAGTTTCCTGGGGCGACGGCGAACCTTC. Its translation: CASSFLGRRRTF.

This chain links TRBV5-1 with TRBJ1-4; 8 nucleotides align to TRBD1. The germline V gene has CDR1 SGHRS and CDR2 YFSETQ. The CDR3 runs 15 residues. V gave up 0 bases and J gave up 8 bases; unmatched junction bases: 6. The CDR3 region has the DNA TGCGCCAGCAGCTTGGAAGGGACAGGTCACGAAAAACTGTTTTTT. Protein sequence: CASSLEGTGHEKLFF.

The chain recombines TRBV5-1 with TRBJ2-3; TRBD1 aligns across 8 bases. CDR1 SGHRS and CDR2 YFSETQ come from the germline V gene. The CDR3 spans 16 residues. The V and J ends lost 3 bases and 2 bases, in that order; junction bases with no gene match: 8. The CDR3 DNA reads TGCGCCAGCAGCTCGCCTCAGGGGGCGTTCACAGATACGCAGTATTTT. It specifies CASSSPQGAFTDTQYF.

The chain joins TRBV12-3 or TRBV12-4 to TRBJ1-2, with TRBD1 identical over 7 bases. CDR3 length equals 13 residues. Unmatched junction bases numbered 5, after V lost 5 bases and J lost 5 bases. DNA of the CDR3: TGTGCCAGCAGTGGGGGGACAGTATATGGCTACACCTTC. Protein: CASSGGTVYGYTF.

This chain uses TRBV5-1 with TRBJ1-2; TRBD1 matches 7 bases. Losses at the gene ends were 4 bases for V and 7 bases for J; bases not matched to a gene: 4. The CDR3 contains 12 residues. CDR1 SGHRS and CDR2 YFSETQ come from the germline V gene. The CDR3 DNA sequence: TGCGCCAGCAGCGAAGCAGGGGGTGGCTACACCTTC. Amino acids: CASSEAGGGYTF.